The entry below describes one TCR beta chain. The sample belongs to a study of blood T cell repertoires in COVID-19. The wider study: COVID-19 samples, acute and convalescent, were from the United States, Italy and Spain. The cDNA or gDNA used as material had been derived from T cells, B-cell-depleted T cells, or PBMCs.

The CDR3 runs 14 residues. The germline gives CDR1 MGHRA, CDR2 YSYEKL. Trimming stripped 0 bases from V and 5 bases from J, with 10 bases between. Authors' analysis steps: Estimation of nucleated cell counts relied on the amplification of reference gene primers. Using immunoSEQ multiplex PCR, the repertoire was profiled, and TCRdb retains in-frame clones only, with some absent. V, J and clone size derive from that table, while D and trimming were established from the DNA sequence. The table records around 190,000 clones, about 88% of them present only once. Sequencing was performed on peripheral blood. The chain recombines TRBV4-1 with TRBJ1-2; D is ambiguous. This clonotype originated in a woman aged 80 or over with acute or convalescent COVID-19. CDR3 loop: CASSQDLPAYGYTF. The CDR3 region has the DNA TGCGCCAGCAGCCAAGATCTACCAGCGTATGGCTACACCTTC.